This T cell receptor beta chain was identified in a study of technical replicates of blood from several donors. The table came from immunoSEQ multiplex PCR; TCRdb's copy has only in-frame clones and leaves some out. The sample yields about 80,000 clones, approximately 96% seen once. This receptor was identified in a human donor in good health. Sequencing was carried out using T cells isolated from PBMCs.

CDR3 in DNA: TGTGCCAGCAGTGAATCAGGTTTGGTCTCTGGAAACACCATATATTTT. It yields the protein CASSESGLVSGNTIYF. The genes are TRBV25-1 and TRBJ1-3, with D hard to call. Between the trimmed V and J ends, which lost 1 base and 0 bases, there was a span of 10 bases. The CDR3 consists of 16 residues. Germline values: CDR1 MGHDK, CDR2 SYGVNS.